This record looks at one TCR beta chain sequence and its context. Assay: immunoSEQ multiplex PCR; the TCRdb copy retains only in-frame clones and omits some. Here the sample spans about 170,000 clones, approximately 86% being singletons. This specimen comes from a study of control samples from healthy donors and cancer patients. Looked up from germline, CDR1 is SGHDN and CDR2 is FVKESK. The CDR3 has 14 residues. V lost 4 bases to trimming and J lost 2 bases; unmatched junction nucleotides: 5. The sequencing input was blood. J is TRBJ2-7 and V is TRBV14; 7 nucleotides agree with TRBD2. This clonotype originated in a woman in her twenties or thirties in good health. CDR3 bases: TGTGCCAGCAGCCCAGGGCGGGGGACCTACGAGCAGTACTTC. It yields the protein CASSPGRGTYEQYF.